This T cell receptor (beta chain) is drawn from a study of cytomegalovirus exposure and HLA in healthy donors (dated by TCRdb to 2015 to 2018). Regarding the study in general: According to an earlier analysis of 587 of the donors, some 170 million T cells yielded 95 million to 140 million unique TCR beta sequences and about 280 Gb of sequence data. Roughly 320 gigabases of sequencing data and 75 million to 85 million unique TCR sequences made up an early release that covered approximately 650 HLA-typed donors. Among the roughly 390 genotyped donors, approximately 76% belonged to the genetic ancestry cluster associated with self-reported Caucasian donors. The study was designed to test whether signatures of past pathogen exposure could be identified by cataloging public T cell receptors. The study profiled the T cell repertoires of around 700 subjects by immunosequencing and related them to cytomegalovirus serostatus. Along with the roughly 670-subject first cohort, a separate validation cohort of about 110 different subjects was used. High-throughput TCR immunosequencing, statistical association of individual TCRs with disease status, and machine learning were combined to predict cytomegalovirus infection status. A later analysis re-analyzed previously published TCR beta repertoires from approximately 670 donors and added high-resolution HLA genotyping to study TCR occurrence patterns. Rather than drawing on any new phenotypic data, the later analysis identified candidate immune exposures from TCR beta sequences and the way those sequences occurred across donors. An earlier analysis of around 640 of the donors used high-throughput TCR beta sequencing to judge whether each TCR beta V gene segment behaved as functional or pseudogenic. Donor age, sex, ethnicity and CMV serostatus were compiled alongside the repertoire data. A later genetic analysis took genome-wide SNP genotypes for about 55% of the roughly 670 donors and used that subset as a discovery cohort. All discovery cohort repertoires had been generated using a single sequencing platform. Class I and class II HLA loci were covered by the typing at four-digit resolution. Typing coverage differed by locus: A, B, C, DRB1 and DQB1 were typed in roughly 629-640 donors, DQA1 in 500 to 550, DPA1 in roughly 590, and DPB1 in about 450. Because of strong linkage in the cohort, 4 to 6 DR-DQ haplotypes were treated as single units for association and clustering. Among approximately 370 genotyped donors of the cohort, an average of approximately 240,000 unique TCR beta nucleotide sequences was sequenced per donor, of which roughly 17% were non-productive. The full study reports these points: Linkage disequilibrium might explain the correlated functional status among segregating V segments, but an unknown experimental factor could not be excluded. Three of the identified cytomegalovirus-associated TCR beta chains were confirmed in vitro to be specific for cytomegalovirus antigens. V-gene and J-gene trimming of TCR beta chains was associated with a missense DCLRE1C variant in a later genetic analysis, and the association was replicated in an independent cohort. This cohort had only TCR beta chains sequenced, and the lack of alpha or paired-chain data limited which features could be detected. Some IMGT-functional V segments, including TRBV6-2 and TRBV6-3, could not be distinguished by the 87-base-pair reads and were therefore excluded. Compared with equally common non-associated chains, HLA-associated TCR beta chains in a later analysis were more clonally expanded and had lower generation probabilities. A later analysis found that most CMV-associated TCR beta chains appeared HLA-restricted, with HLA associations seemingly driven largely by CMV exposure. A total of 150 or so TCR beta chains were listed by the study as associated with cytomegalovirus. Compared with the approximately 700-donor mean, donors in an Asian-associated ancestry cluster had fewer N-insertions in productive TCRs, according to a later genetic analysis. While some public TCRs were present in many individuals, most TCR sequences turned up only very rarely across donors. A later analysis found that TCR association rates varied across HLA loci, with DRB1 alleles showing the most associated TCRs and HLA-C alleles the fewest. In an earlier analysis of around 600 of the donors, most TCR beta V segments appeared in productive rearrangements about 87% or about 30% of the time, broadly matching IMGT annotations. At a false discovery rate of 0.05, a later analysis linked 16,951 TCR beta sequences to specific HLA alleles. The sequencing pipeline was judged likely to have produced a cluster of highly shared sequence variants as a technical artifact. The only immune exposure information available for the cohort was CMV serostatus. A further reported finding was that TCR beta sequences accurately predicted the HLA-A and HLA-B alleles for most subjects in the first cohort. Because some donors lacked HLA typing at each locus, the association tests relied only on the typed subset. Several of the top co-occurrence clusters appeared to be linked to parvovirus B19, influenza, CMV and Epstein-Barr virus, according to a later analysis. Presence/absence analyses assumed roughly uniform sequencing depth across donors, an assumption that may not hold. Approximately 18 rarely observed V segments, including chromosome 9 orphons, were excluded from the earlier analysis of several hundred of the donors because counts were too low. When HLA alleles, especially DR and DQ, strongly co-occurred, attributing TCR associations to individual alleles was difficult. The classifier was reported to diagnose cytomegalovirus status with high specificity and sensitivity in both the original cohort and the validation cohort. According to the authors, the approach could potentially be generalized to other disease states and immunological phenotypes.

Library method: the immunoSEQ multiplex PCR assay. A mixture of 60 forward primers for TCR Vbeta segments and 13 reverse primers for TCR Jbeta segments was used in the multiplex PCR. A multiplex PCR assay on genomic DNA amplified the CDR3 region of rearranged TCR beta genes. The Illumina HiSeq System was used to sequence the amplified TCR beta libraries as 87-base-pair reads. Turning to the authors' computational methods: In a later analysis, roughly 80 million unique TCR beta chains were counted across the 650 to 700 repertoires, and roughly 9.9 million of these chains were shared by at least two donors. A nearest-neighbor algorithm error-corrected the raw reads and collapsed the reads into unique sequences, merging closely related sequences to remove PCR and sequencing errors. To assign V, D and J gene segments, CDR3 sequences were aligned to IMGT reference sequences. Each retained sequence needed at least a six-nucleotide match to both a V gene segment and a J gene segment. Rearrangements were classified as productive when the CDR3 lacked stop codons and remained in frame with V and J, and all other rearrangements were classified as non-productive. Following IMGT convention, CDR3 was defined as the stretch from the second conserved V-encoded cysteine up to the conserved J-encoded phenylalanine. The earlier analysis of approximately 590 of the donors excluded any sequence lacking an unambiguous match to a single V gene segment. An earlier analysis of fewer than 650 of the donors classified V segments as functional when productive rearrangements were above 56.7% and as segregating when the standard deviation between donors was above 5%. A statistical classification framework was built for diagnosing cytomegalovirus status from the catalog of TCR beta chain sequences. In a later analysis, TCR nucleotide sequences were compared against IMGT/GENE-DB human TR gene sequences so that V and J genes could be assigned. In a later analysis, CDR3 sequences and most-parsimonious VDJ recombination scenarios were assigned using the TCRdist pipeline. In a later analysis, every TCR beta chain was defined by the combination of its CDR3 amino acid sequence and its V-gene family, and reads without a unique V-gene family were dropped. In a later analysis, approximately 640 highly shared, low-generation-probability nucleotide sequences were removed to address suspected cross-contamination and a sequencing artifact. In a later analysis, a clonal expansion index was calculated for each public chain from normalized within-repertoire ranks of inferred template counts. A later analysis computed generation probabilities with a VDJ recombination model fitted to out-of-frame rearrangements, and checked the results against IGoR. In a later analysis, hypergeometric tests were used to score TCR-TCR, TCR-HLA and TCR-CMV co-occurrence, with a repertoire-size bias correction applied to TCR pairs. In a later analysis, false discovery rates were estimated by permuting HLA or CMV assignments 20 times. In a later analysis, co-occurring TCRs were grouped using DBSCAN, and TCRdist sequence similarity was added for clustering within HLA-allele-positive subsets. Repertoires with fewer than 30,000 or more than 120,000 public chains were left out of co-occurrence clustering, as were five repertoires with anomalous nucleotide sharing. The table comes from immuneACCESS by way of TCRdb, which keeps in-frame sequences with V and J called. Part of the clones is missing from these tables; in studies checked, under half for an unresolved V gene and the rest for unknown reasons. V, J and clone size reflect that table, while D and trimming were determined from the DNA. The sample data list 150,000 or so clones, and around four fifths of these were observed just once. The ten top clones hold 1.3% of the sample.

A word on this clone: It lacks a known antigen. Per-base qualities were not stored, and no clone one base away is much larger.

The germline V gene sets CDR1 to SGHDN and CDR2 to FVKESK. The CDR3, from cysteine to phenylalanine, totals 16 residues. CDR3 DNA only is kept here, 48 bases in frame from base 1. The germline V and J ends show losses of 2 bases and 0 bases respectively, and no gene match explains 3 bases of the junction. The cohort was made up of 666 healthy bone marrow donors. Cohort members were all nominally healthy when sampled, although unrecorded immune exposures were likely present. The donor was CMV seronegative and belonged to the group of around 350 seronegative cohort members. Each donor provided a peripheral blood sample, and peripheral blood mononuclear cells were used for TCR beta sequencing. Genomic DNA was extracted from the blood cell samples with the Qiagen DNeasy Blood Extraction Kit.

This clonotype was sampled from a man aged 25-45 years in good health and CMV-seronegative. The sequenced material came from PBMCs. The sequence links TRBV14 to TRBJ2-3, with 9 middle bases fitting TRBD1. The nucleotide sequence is TGTGCCAGCAGCCAAAGGGGACAGGGAAGCACAGATACGCAGTATTTT. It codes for CASSQRGQGSTDTQYF.